These 9 T cell receptor beta chains came from one sample sequenced in a study of OX40 agonist ivuxolimab in advanced cancers. The data were produced by immunoSEQ multiplex PCR, yet TCRdb's version contains in-frame clones alone and is incomplete. Of tens of thousands of clones listed, 75% to 90% are singletons. Sequenced here: CD4+ or CD8+ T cells sorted from blood, sampled in a trial of the OX40 agonist ivuxolimab. The source of these receptors is an adult with an advanced solid tumor such as melanoma, head and neck, liver or kidney cancer.

This clone was counted only a few times. V gene TRBV28 combines with J gene TRBJ1-1; 8 bases map to TRBD1. The CDR3 runs to 15 residues. Germline CDR1 and CDR2: MDHEN and SYDVKM. The trim removed 7 bases at V and 5 bases at J, leaving 12 bases unmatched. Here the CDR3 reads CASKPLAGGRTEAFF. The CDR3 coding sequence is TGTGCCAGCAAACCTCTCGCAGGGGGCCGGACTGAAGCTTTCTTT.

This chain uses TRBV5-6 with TRBJ2-7; the D is unclear. The CDR3 is 17 amino acids. CDR1 and CDR2 (germline): SGHDT, YYEEEE. The V and J ends lost 0 bases and 2 bases respectively, with 18 bases between them. CDR3 bases: TGTGCCAGCAGCTTGGGATCGAGGTTGGGCCCCACCTACGAGCAGTACTTC. Amino acid sequence: CASSLGSRLGPTYEQYF.

This clone turned up a few times. The chain combines TRBV7-9 with TRBJ1-2; D is unresolved. V was clipped by 3 bases and J by 6 bases, with 5 bases between them. The CDR3 has 11 residues. CDR1 is SEHNR and CDR2 is FQNEAQ in the germline V gene (reference sequence). CDR3 bases: TGTGCCAGCAGCTTTTACGATGGCTACACCTTC. The encoded protein is CASSFYDGYTF.

The sample holds one count of this clone. The V call is TRBV11-2, the J call TRBJ1-2, with TRBD1 matching over 7 bases. The CDR3 is made up of 12 amino acids. Germline V gives CDR1 SGHAT, CDR2 FQNNGV. The V segment lost 0 bases and the J segment 12 bases; nucleotides outside the gene matches: 4. CDR3 amino acids: CASSLERGGNTF. DNA for the CDR3: TGTGCCAGCAGCTTAGAAAGAGGGGGCAACACCTTC.

This chain connects TRBV6-1 to TRBJ2-6; 7 bases fit TRBD1. CDR1 and CDR2 (germline): MNHNS, SASEGT. V lost 7 bases, J lost 4 bases, and 7 bases stayed unmatched. The CDR3 totals 15 residues. The CDR3 reads CASMKTGTGANVLTF. In nucleotides, the CDR3 is TGTGCCAGCATGAAGACAGGGACCGGGGCCAACGTCCTGACTTTC.

This chain uses TRBV6-1 with TRBJ2-3; TRBD1 matches at 10 bases. Unmatched junction bases numbered 7, after V lost 5 bases and J lost 5 bases. The CDR3 is 15 amino acids. Germline values: CDR1 MNHNS, CDR2 SASEGT. For the CDR3, the DNA is TGTGCCAGCAGTCCTAGGGGACAGGGGAAAGATACGCAGTATTTT. It is translated as CASSPRGQGKDTQYF.

A single count supports this clone. The gene calls are TRBV7-6 and TRBJ1-1; D not resolved. Trimming left V 2 bases short and J 3 bases short, with 10 bases between. There are 14 residues in the CDR3. The germline CDR1 and CDR2 sequences are SGHVS and FNYEAQ. The CDR3 DNA sequence: TGTGCCAGCAGCTTATTAGCAAGACACACTGAAGCTTTCTTT. Encoded protein: CASSLLARHTEAFF. The complete variable domain, with remaining parts taken from reference TRBV7-6 and TRBJ1-1, reads GAGVSQSPRYKVTKRGQDVALRCDPISGHVSLYWYRQALGQGPEFLTYFNYEAQQDKSGLPNDRFSAERPEGSISTLTIQRTEQRDSAMYRCASSLLARHTEAFFGQGTRLTVV.

This sequence joins TRBV7-3 and TRBJ2-5; 7 positions match TRBD1. The CDR3 consists of 15 residues. Trimming removed 5 bases from V and 4 bases from J; junction bases left unmatched: 10. CDR1 and CDR2 from the germline V gene are SGHTA and FQGTGA. CDR3 sequence reads: CASSPRTGPIETQYF. The CDR3 nucleotides read TGTGCCAGCAGCCCGAGGACAGGACCGATAGAGACCCAGTACTTC. Full variable domain (rest looked up from reference TRBV7-3 and TRBJ2-5): GAGVSQTPSNKVTEKGKYVELRCDPISGHTALYWYRQSLGQGPEFLIYFQGTGAADDSGLPNDRFFAVRPEGSVSTLKIQRTERGDSAVYLCASSPRTGPIETQYFGPGTRLLVL.

This chain links TRBV7-3 with TRBJ2-2; unclear D gene. The CDR3 spans 12 residues. Germline assignment: CDR1 SGHTA and CDR2 FQGTGA. The ends were cut back, 5 bases at V and 7 bases at J, with 8 bases in the middle. The CDR3 DNA sequence: TGTGCCAGCAGCCCCGGATTCGGGGAGCTGTTTTTT. This sequence encodes CASSPGFGELFF.